Described below is a single T cell receptor (beta chain) sequence and its context. Only in-frame clones appear in the TCRdb table, and some are missing; sequencing was by immunoSEQ multiplex PCR. The sample yields approximately 250,000 clones, around 90% seen once. The record originates from a study of blood T cell repertoires in COVID-19. Germline V lookup: CDR1 LGHNT, CDR2 FRNRAP. The CDR3 runs 15 residues. V lost 0 bases and J 1 base, leaving 9 bases between the germline ends. Sequenced input: PBMCs or T cells enriched from blood (not recorded which). The TCR was taken from a woman aged 25 to 39 who had recovered from COVID-19. The V gene is TRBV12-5, the J gene TRBJ1-2; D unresolved. CDR3 in amino acids: CASGLVRVGNYGYTF. CDR3 coding DNA: TGTGCTAGTGGTTTGGTCCGGGTAGGTAACTATGGCTACACCTTC. The variable domain in full, with the rest retrieved from reference TRBV12-5 and TRBJ1-2, is DARVTQTPRHKVTEMGQEVTMRCQPILGHNTVFWYRQTMMQGLELLAYFRNRAPLDDSGMPKDRFSAEMPDATLATLKIQPSEPRDSAVYFCASGLVRVGNYGYTFGSGTRLTVV.